This T cell receptor beta chain was identified during a study of cytomegalovirus exposure and HLA in healthy donors. Turning to the study itself: Among some 400 genotyped donors, approximately 80% fell in the Caucasian-associated ancestry cluster. Study results and caveats: Researchers catalogued approximately 160 TCR beta chains as cytomegalovirus-associated. It was only CMV serostatus that was available as immune exposure information.

Trimming cost V 2 bases and J 3 bases; bases outside gene matches: 7. CDR3 length: 15 residues. The V gene's germline CDR1 is SGHNT and CDR2 YYREEE (reference sequence). As regards this clone: Its antigen remains unidentified.

In the PCR, 60 Vbeta and 13 Jbeta primers were used. Measured with immunoSEQ multiplex PCR; TCRdb has only the in-frame clones, and not every one. The sample lists some 180,000 clones, 75% to 80% occurring once. The sequence derives from a woman in her 30s in good health and CMV-seropositive. The rearrangement links TRBV5-4 to TRBJ1-2; 7 bases match TRBD1. The source material was PBMCs. CDR3 in amino acids: CASSFRSGGHYGYTF. In nucleotides, the CDR3 is TGTGCCAGCAGCTTCCGGTCAGGGGGGCACTATGGCTACACCTTC.